These 29 T cell receptor beta chains were all obtained from the same sample, sequenced in a study of cytomegalovirus exposure and HLA in healthy donors. Assay used: immunoSEQ multiplex PCR; TCRdb lists only in-frame clones, some missing. The repertoire holds about 250,000 clones, with roughly 84% as singletons. The sequencing input was PBMCs. These receptors were collected from a man between 18 and 35 years old in good health and CMV-seropositive.

CDR3 sequence (DNA): TGTGCCAGAAGCGTGACAGGTCGCAATCAGCCCCAGCATTTT. Protein: CARSVTGRNQPQHF. The chain joins TRBV7-5 to TRBJ1-5; the D call of TRBD1 is as the table states it, not checked on the DNA. TRBV7-5 is deemed a pseudogene. There are 14 residues in the CDR3.

The CDR3 DNA reads as TGTGCCTGGAGCCTAAGGGAAGACGAAGCTTTCTTT. Translation gives CAWSLREDEAFF. V gene TRBV30 combines with J gene TRBJ1-1; no firm D call. CDR1 and CDR2 from the germline V gene are GTSNPN and SVGIG (reference sequence). This CDR3 region has 12 residues. Trimming left V 3 bases short and J 8 bases short, with 13 bases between.

The gene calls are TRBV2 and TRBJ1-1, with D hard to call. V gave up 3 bases and J gave up 1 base, with 9 bases separating them. The CDR3 runs to 14 residues. CDR1 and CDR2 from the germline V gene are SNHLY and FYNNEI. CDR3 protein: CASSEGFGNTEAFF. The CDR3, as DNA: TGTGCCAGCAGTGAGGGATTTGGGAACACTGAAGCTTTCTTT.

The sample holds a few counts of this clone. The chain combines TRBV6-4 with TRBJ2-1; tentative D call: TRBD1 (5 bases). This CDR3 is built from 15 residues. Germline V CDR1 and CDR2: MRHNA, SNTAGT. Deletions cut 3 bases from V and 3 bases from J, with 12 bases between. In nucleotides, the CDR3 is TGTGCCAGCAGTGAGGGGCTAGGGAACTACAATGAGCAGTTCTTC. Amino acids: CASSEGLGNYNEQFF.

V gene TRBV15 combines with J gene TRBJ2-7, with TRBD2 as a possible D gene (6 bases). The CDR3 contains 15 residues. Trimming left V 5 bases short and J 5 bases short, with 19 bases between. Germline CDR1 LNHNV, CDR2 YYDKDF (reference sequence). The chain's CDR3 is CATSVSGTPADEQYF. The CDR3 nucleotides are TGTGCCACCAGCGTATCCGGGACTCCCGCCGACGAGCAGTACTTC.

This chain links TRBV5-1 with TRBJ1-2, with D unresolved. The CDR3 totals 15 residues. CDR1 is SGHRS and CDR2 is YFSETQ in the germline V gene. With 4 bases removed from V and 2 bases from J, the gap between germline ends came to 15 bases. This chain's CDR3 is CASSLLPDINYGYTF. The DNA for the CDR3 is TGCGCCAGCAGCCTCCTGCCAGACATCAACTATGGCTACACCTTC. Full variable domain (rest looked up from reference TRBV5-1 and TRBJ1-2): KAGVTQTPRYLIKTRGQQVTLSCSPISGHRSVSWYQQTPGQGLQFLFEYFSETQRNKGNFPGRFSGRQFSNSRSEMNVSTLELGDSALYLCASSLLPDINYGYTFGSGTRLTVV.

V is TRBV4-3 and J is TRBJ1-2; D not certain. Germline values: CDR1 LGHNA, CDR2 YSLEER. The CDR3 extends over 16 amino acids. V lost 1 base and J 3 bases, leaving 15 bases between the germline ends. The CDR3: CASSQVLSSRHYGYTF. The CDR3 nucleotides read TGCGCCAGCAGCCAAGTCTTGTCTTCTCGGCACTATGGCTACACCTTC.

The chain employs TRBV18 and TRBJ1-1; TRBD1 might be the D (5 bases). Germline CDR1 and CDR2: KGHSH and LQKENI. V was clipped by 3 bases and J by 4 bases, with 12 bases between them. There are 14 residues in the CDR3. The CDR3 DNA sequence: TGTGCCAGCTCACCCCAGGGAGAGGTCACTGAAGCTTTCTTT. This sequence encodes CASSPQGEVTEAFF.

DNA of the CDR3: TGCGCCAGCAGCTGGGGGTCCATCGGCGGCTACACCTTC. Translating it yields CASSWGSIGGYTF. This sequence joins TRBV5-1 and TRBJ1-2; a weak D match, TRBD1 (5 bases). The CDR3 totals 13 residues. The germline V gene encodes CDR1 SGHRS and CDR2 YFSETQ. The V end was cut by 3 bases, the J end by 8 bases, with 14 bases between.

The chain carries TRBV29-1 and TRBJ2-7; a weak D match, TRBD1 (5 bases). This CDR3 spans 13 amino acids. V lost 4 bases, J lost 0 bases, and 10 bases lay in between. CDR1 is SQVTM and CDR2 is ANQGSEA in the germline V gene. In DNA, the CDR3 is TGCAGCGTTGTTGAGACAGACTCCTACGAGCAGTACTTC. It translates to CSVVETDSYEQYF.

This sequence joins TRBV5-8 and TRBJ1-2; 7 positions agree with TRBD1. V lost 3 bases to trimming and J lost 4 bases; unmatched junction nucleotides: 9. The CDR3 runs to 15 residues. In germline, CDR1 is SGHTS, CDR2 YDEGEE. CDR3 DNA: TGTGCCAGCAGCTCGACAGGGCTAAGGGGCTATGGCTACACCTTC. This encodes CASSSTGLRGYGYTF.

A single count supports this clone. The chain recombines TRBV28 with TRBJ2-7; 7 bases are a match to TRBD2. Germline V gives CDR1 MDHEN, CDR2 SYDVKM. This CDR3 spans 16 amino acids. J lost 3 bases, V lost 5 bases, and 13 bases had no gene match. DNA of the CDR3: TGTGCCAGCAGTCCACCCCCTCGGGAGGTCGACTACGAGCAGTACTTC. Protein: CASSPPPREVDYEQYF.

A few counts support this clone. The V and J genes are TRBV4-1 and TRBJ2-1; D remains unclear. Germline V gene data show CDR1 as MGHRA and CDR2 as YSYEKL. Trimming pared 0 bases from V and 6 bases from J, leaving 9 bases between. The CDR3 length is 14 residues. CDR3 loop: CASSQEASSNEQFF. CDR3 nucleotide sequence: TGCGCCAGCAGCCAAGAGGCTAGTAGCAATGAGCAGTTCTTC.

This rearrangement joins TRBV30 to TRBJ1-5, with 8 bases aligning to TRBD1. The V and J ends lost 7 bases and 2 bases, in that order; junction bases with no gene match: 4. The germline CDR1 and CDR2 sequences are GTSNPN and SVGIG (reference sequence). This CDR3 contains 13 residues. The CDR3 loop is CALTTGGNQPQHF. CDR3 bases: TGTGCCTTGACGACAGGGGGCAATCAGCCCCAGCATTTT.

The chain uses TRBV4-1 and TRBJ2-2; D is perhaps TRBD1 or TRBD2 (5 bases each). The germline CDR1 and CDR2 sequences are MGHRA and YSYEKL. This CDR3 has 16 residues. The V end lost 4 bases, the J end lost 7 bases, and 19 bases lay between the germline ends. The CDR3 nucleotides are TGCGCCAGCAGCCTCGGGGTGTGGGGCAGTGGCGGGGAGCTGTTTTTT. It is translated as CASSLGVWGSGGELFF.

The V and J genes are TRBV4-1 and TRBJ2-2, with D unresolved. This CDR3 is built from 16 residues. Trimming left V 5 bases short and J 6 bases short, with 19 bases between. Germline lookup yields CDR1 MGHRA and CDR2 YSYEKL. CDR3 amino acids: CASSASDLGYPGELFF. The CDR3 DNA is TGCGCCAGCAGCGCCAGCGACCTGGGATACCCCGGGGAGCTGTTTTTT.

Details on this clone: The same CDR3 arises from other DNA sequences in this sample as well. The chain is built from TRBV5-1 and TRBJ1-2; D is possibly TRBD1 (6 bases). V lost 4 bases and J lost 2, with 9 bases in between. Per germline, CDR1 SGHRS and CDR2 YFSETQ. CDR3 length equals 13 residues. The CDR3 region is CASSLDRNYGYTF. CDR3 coding DNA: TGCGCCAGCAGCCTGGACAGAAACTATGGCTACACCTTC.

This rearrangement joins TRBV5-6 to TRBJ2-7; D ambiguous. This CDR3 region has 15 residues. Trimming removed 2 bases from V and 2 bases from J, with 14 bases in between. The germline gives CDR1 SGHDT, CDR2 YYEEEE. The chain's CDR3 is CASSFFRSLAYEQYF. The CDR3 coding sequence is TGTGCCAGCAGCTTTTTTCGGAGTCTCGCCTACGAGCAGTACTTC.

The chain carries TRBV10-3 and TRBJ1-4; no clear D gene. In germline, CDR1 is ENHRY, CDR2 SYGVKD. V dropped 10 bases and J dropped 4 bases, with 7 bases sitting between them. CDR3 length: 11 amino acids. The CDR3, as DNA: TGTGCCACCCAGAATAATGAAAAACTGTTTTTT. Residues: CATQNNEKLFF.

The chain has TRBV5-4 and TRBJ1-2; possibly TRBD1 for D (6 bases). This CDR3 has 15 amino acids. The germline V and J ends were trimmed by 1 base and 1 base, with 11 bases remaining between them. Germline lookup yields CDR1 SGHNT and CDR2 YYREEE (reference sequence). CDR3 nucleotides: TGTGCCAGCAGCTTGAAACAGGGCTTTAACTATGGCTACACCTTC. It translates to CASSLKQGFNYGYTF.

The rearrangement uses TRBV2 and TRBJ2-3, with TRBD2 as a possible D gene (5 bases). CDR1 is SNHLY and CDR2 is FYNNEI in the germline V gene. V was clipped by 8 bases and J by 3 bases, with 9 bases between them. There are 12 residues in the CDR3. As DNA, the CDR3 is TGTGCCAGCGGGAGTGGGACAGATACGCAGTATTTT. Translated: CASGSGTDTQYF.

The chain has TRBV28 and TRBJ1-5; unclear D gene. CDR1 is MDHEN, CDR2 SYDVKM, per germline. This CDR3 comprises 11 residues. V lost 6 bases and J 6 bases, leaving 6 bases between the germline ends. This chain's CDR3 is CASSPSQPQHF. CDR3 nucleotides: TGTGCCAGCAGCCCTTCTCAGCCCCAGCATTTT.

The gene calls are TRBV5-4 and TRBJ1-2; perhaps TRBD1 as D (5 bases). The germline gives CDR1 SGHNT, CDR2 YYREEE (reference sequence). V lost 0 bases, J lost 6 bases, and 9 bases lay in between. The length of the CDR3 is 13 residues. As DNA, the CDR3 is TGTGCCAGCAGCTTGGTAGCAGGGAATGGCTACACCTTC. Residues: CASSLVAGNGYTF.

The chain uses TRBV5-1 and TRBJ2-1, with a tentative D call TRBD2 (5 bases). CDR1 SGHRS and CDR2 YFSETQ come from the germline V gene. V was shortened by 4 bases and J by 6 bases, with 20 bases between the two germline ends. The CDR3 runs to 16 residues. In DNA form, the CDR3 reads TGCGCCAGCAGCCTCCTTGGAGAGGGCCTGGGCAATGAGCAGTTCTTC. It is translated as CASSLLGEGLGNEQFF.

This rearrangement joins TRBV7-9 to TRBJ1-1, with a tentative D call TRBD1 (6 bases). CDR3 length: 14 residues. Germline CDR1 SEHNR, CDR2 FQNEAQ (reference sequence). V was trimmed by 1 base and J by 3 bases, leaving 9 bases between them. CDR3: CASSLVQGYTEAFF. The CDR3 nucleotides read TGTGCCAGCAGCTTAGTACAGGGTTACACTGAAGCTTTCTTT.

In this sample, this clone turned up once. V usage is TRBV27 and J usage is TRBJ1-2; no firm D call. The CDR3 consists of 14 residues. Germline assignment: CDR1 MNHEY and CDR2 SMNVEV (reference sequence). V was trimmed by 2 bases and J by 4 bases, leaving 11 bases between them. This CDR3 reads CASSLTSQTYGYTF. Here the CDR3 DNA reads TGTGCCAGCAGTTTAACGTCACAGACCTATGGCTACACCTTC.

This chain connects TRBV11-2 to TRBJ2-3; 14 positions match TRBD2. Germline V lookup: CDR1 SGHAT, CDR2 FQNNGV. This CDR3 has 18 amino acids. V lost 5 bases and J lost 4; bases outside the gene matches: 11. CDR3 DNA: TGTGCCAGCAGCCTGAGACTAGCGGGAGGGCTCTCTCCAGATACGCAGTATTTT. Amino acid sequence: CASSLRLAGGLSPDTQYF.

This clone was recorded a few times. V gene TRBV7-9 combines with J gene TRBJ2-1; TRBD2 agrees at 11 bases. The CDR3 covers 14 residues. After removal of 5 bases from V and 6 bases from J, the junction contained 3 bases not matched to a gene. Germline V gene lookup returns CDR1 SEHNR and CDR2 FQNEAQ (reference sequence). The CDR3 spells CASSVSGRANEQFF. The CDR3 DNA is TGTGCCAGCAGCGTTAGCGGGAGGGCCAATGAGCAGTTCTTC. The full variable domain, completed using reference TRBV7-9 and TRBJ2-1, is DTGVSQNPRHKITKRGQNVTFRCDPISEHNRLYWYRQTLGQGPEFLTYFQNEAQLEKSRLLSDRFSAERPKGSFSTLEIQRTEQGDSAMYLCASSVSGRANEQFFGPGTRLTVL.

CDR3 region: CASTHSGSTGELFF. The CDR3 DNA is TGTGCCAGCACTCACTCGGGGTCCACCGGGGAGCTGTTTTTT. The V call is TRBV9, the J call TRBJ2-2; D perhaps matches TRBD2 (5 bases). The germline V and J ends were trimmed by 6 bases and 4 bases, with 13 bases remaining between them. The V gene's germline CDR1 is SGDLS and CDR2 YYNGEE. CDR3 length: 14 residues.